The rows below give T cell receptor beta chains drawn from one sample of a study of blood T cells in healthy people across ages. TCRdb ran MiXCR on the 5' RACE reads and lists one entry per CDR3 protein. The table shows fewer than 800,000 distinct CDR3 sequences, with around 21% occurring only once. Sequences were obtained from blood. These receptor sequences come from a man between 70 and 80 years old in good health. CDR3s leave out the opening cysteine and the closing phenylalanine or tryptophan.

V	J	CDR3
TRBV2	TRBJ2-7	ASPGNSGRTYEQY
TRBV20-1	TRBJ2-5	SARDQQGVETQY
TRBV28	TRBJ2-6	ASSWAGPLVTGANVLT
TRBV18	TRBJ1-5	AGSPTKTGAFEQPQH
TRBV18	TRBJ1-3	ASSTGQGEGNTIY
TRBV10-3	TRBJ2-3	AISDSGTSGRQRTDTQY
TRBV7-9	TRBJ2-5	ATRRDEETQY
TRBV5-5	TRBJ1-4	ASSLGTALKEKLF
TRBV4-2	TRBJ2-6	ASSPKFGGSGSGANVLT
TRBV6-2/TRBV6-3	TRBJ2-5	ASSYSTGLAGKETQY
TRBV5-5	TRBJ2-5	ASSFMTGGLQETQY
TRBV30	TRBJ1-2	AWGNTGNYGYT
TRBV29-1	TRBJ2-5	SVASGSRETQY
TRBV10-3	TRBJ1-6	ATRGGGPPRDSPLH
TRBV7-8	TRBJ2-2	ASSRTSGRTSGELF
TRBV6-1	TRBJ1-2	ASSDQIGYT
TRBV7-7	TRBJ2-1	ASSLESPGLGDNEQF
TRBV15	TRBJ2-5	ATSKRTGIVETQY
TRBV20-1	TRBJ1-3	SARDEAGQGSGNTIY
TRBV5-1	NA	ASSRKAGGVDEQF
TRBV19	TRBJ2-1	ASSIGTSGRSYNEQF
TRBV6-5	TRBJ1-2	ASSMGWVSYT
TRBV24-1	TRBJ1-5	ATSVPGQGARGNQPQH
TRBV12-3/TRBV12-4	TRBJ1-1	ASSLTGDAF
TRBV7-9	TRBJ1-1	ASSIGTGQDEAF
TRBV14	TRBJ2-7	ASSRTGTSATYEQY
TRBV20-1	TRBJ1-1	SARQIEAF
TRBV6-2/TRBV6-3	TRBJ2-5	ASSSSAGRNEQY
TRBV4-1	TRBJ2-3	ASSARDRGLDTQY
TRBV28	TRBJ2-3	ASSRLAGRDTQY
TRBV7-8	TRBJ2-1	ASSLSLDSHYNEQF
TRBV7-2	TRBJ2-5	ASSLRTAQEQY
TRBV10-3	TRBJ2-5	AISDAWGTQETQY
TRBV14	NA	ASSSLAAEQF
TRBV14	TRBJ1-5	ASSRSSNQPQH
TRBV27	TRBJ2-1	ASLPGVPGYNEQF
TRBV5-1	TRBJ1-2	ASSLGDNWSNYGYT
TRBV5-6	TRBJ2-3	ASSLVRDSTQY
TRBV20-1	TRBJ2-1	SASPRDTRLGEQF
TRBV29-1	TRBJ2-5	SVDFGETQY
TRBV5-1	NA	ASSSGRHNEQF
TRBV20-1	TRBJ2-4	SAHQRSEAKNIQY
TRBV10-3	TRBJ2-7	AISAGTGGMYEQY
TRBV11-3	TRBJ2-2	ASSLIGGENIGELF